The T cell receptor (beta chain) under discussion was sequenced for a study of T and B cells in COVID-19 patients. V lost 0 bases and J 1 base, leaving 6 bases between the germline ends. In germline, CDR1 is GTSNPN, CDR2 SVGIG (reference sequence). The length of the CDR3 is 13 residues. Each TRB amplification used about 220-500 ng of genomic DNA from blood. Multiplex PCR with BIOMED2 TRB-A/B primer pools amplified TRB rearrangements. TCRdb analysed the multiplex PCR reads with MiXCR anew, one entry per CDR3 protein. Of more than 13,000 distinct CDR3 sequences listed, more than 25% were seen once; the top ten hold around 6.5%.

The sample was blood. The TCR comes from a human donor who had recovered from COVID-19. The chain joins TRBV30 to TRBJ1-1; tentative D call: TRBD1 (5 bases). The CDR3 is CAWSVGGNTEAFF. CDR3 nucleotide sequence: TGTGCCTGGAGTGTTGGGGGGAACACTGAAGCTTTCTTT.